This TCR beta chain was sequenced during a study of blood T cell repertoires in COVID-19. About the research overall: The origin of the acute and convalescent COVID-19 samples was the United States, Italy and Spain.

Generated by immunoSEQ multiplex PCR, the TCRdb table keeps only in-frame clones and is missing some. The data contain 25,000 to 35,000 clones, nearly 90% of them singletons. Germline V gives CDR1 SGHDN, CDR2 FVKESK. V was pared by 1 base and J by 0 bases, with 4 bases between. The CDR3 extends over 14 amino acids. The source is a man aged 60-69 years with active COVID-19. V is TRBV14 and J is TRBJ1-3; no definite D call. Specimen: peripheral blood. The CDR3 sequence: CASSQAGSGNTIYF. CDR3 DNA sequence: TGTGCCAGCAGCCAAGCAGGCTCTGGAAACACCATATATTTT.